The 2 T cell receptor beta chains below come from one sample, sequenced in a study of T cell responses to AZD1222 COVID-19 vaccine. Clones were read by immunoSEQ multiplex PCR, and TCRdb kept only the in-frame ones, dropping some. The table has about 99,000 clones, around 90% seen once. The source was peripheral blood, collected on day 0 of AZD1222 vaccination. All receptors come from an adult in good health.

This chain links TRBV30 with TRBJ2-7; D ambiguous. The germline V and J ends were trimmed by 2 bases and 3 bases, with 14 bases remaining between them. Germline assignment: CDR1 GTSNPN and CDR2 SVGIG (reference sequence). This CDR3 spans 14 amino acids. The CDR3 region has the DNA TGTGCCTGGAGTAATGGGTGGGGATTCTACGAGCAGTACTTC. It translates to CAWSNGWGFYEQYF. Using reference TRBV30 and TRBJ2-7 for the parts outside the CDR3, the full variable domain is SQTIHQWPATLVQPVGSPLSLECTVEGTSNPNLYWYRQAAGRGLQLLFYSVGIGQISSEVPQNLSASRPQDRQFILSSKKLLLSDSGFYLCAWSNGWGFYEQYFGPGTRLTVT.

The V call is TRBV7-9, the J call TRBJ2-2; maybe TRBD2 (5 bases). CDR1 is SEHNR, CDR2 FQNEAQ, per germline (reference sequence). V lost 8 bases to trimming and J lost 3 bases, with 13 bases between them. This CDR3 contains 14 residues. CDR3 nucleotides: TGTGCCAGCTGGCTAGCAATTGACACCGGGGAGCTGTTTTTT. It specifies CASWLAIDTGELFF.